The clone carrying this T cell receptor beta chain turned up a few times. Source study methods: Scientists estimated how many nucleated cells there were by amplifying reference gene primers. Here immunoSEQ multiplex PCR was the method, and the copy in TCRdb shows in-frame clones only, minus some. That table is the source of V, J and clone size, and D and trimming were worked out from the DNA. The repertoire holds some 120,000 clones, with roughly 88% as singletons. This entry comes from a study of blood T cell repertoires in COVID-19. As for the study in general: Sites in the United States, Italy and Spain provided acute and convalescent COVID-19 samples. Sources were T cells, B-cell-depleted T cells, or PBMCs; the material itself was cDNA or gDNA.

V lost 3 bases, J lost 2 bases, and 7 bases lay in between. The germline V gene encodes CDR1 SNHLY and CDR2 FYNNEI. This CDR3 contains 13 residues. This TCR was sampled from an elderly woman with acute or convalescent COVID-19. Source material: peripheral blood. V and J are TRBV2 and TRBJ1-2; D unclear. The CDR3 nucleotides read TGTGCCAGCAGTGACCACGGGAACTATGGCTACACCTTC. The encoded protein is CASSDHGNYGYTF.